The clone carrying this T cell receptor beta chain was detected ten times or more. Its antigen is unidentified. This sample is part of a study of metastatic and nonmetastatic thyroid tumors. Study-wide findings and caveats: The study reportedly found significantly higher TCR beta diversity in malignant thyroid tumors than benign nodules, in blood and tumor.

MiXCR reprocessed the PCR reads for TCRdb. This repertoire shows approximately 20,000 clones, roughly 14% found once; its top ten account for around 20%. Patients underwent thyroid surgery, and none had received any treatment before it. The clonotype was recovered from a female donor with papillary thyroid cancer or a benign thyroid nodule (not recorded which). Some clones in this sample may be carry-over from other donors' samples. Sequencing was performed on blood.

CDR3 loop: CASSPDRNQPQHF. Here the CDR3 DNA reads TGTGCCAGCAGCCCTGACCGTAATCAGCCCCAGCATTTT. The genes are TRBV5-8 and TRBJ1-5, with D unclear. Trimming pared 4 bases from V and 4 bases from J, leaving 9 bases between. The CDR3 is 13 residues long. Germline V gene lookup returns CDR1 SGHTS and CDR2 YDEGEE.